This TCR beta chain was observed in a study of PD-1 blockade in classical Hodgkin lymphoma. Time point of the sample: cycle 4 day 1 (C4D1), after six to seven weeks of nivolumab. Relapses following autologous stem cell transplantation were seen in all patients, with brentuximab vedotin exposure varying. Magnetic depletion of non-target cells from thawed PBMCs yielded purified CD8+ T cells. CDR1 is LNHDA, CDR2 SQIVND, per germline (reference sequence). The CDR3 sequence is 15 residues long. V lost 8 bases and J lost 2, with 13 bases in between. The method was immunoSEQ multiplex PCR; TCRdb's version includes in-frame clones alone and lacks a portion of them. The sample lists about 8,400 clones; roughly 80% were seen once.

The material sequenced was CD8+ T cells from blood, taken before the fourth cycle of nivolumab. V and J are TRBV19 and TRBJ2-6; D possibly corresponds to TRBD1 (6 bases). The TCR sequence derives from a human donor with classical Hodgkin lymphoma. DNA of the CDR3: TGTGCCAGTTTACCCAGGGGCCCTGGGGCCAACGTCCTGACTTTC. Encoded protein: CASLPRGPGANVLTF.